This T cell receptor beta chain was retrieved from a study of a mutant IDH1 vaccine in newly diagnosed glioma. For the study at large: Eight vaccinations were given in weeks 1, 3, 5, 7, 11, 15, 19 and 23. Patients were started on vaccination 4-6 weeks after radiotherapy alone, or with temozolomide cycles. Most patients had radiochemotherapy with temozolomide before enrollment; others had one alone. Points from the study as a whole: The authors found pseudoprogression apparently unrelated to changes in top peripheral T cell clonotypes.

Indicated time point: week 5, during vaccination. With topical imiquimod, each dose of the vaccine consisted of 300 ug of mutant IDH1 20-mer peptide. The repertoire was sequenced with immunoSEQ multiplex PCR; TCRdb's copy has only in-frame clones and lacks some. In the table there are 49,000 or so clones, around 80% of which are singletons. Between the trimmed V and J ends, which lost 6 bases and 0 bases, there was a span of 13 bases. The germline gives CDR1 SNHLY, CDR2 FYNNEI. The CDR3 contains 15 residues. Worth noting for this clone: Its antigen is currently unknown.

The sample was PBMCs, taken from a glioma patient whose treatment included an IDH1 peptide vaccine. The sequence was obtained from a middle-aged woman with glioma. The chain links TRBV2 to TRBJ2-3; D possibly corresponds to TRBD2 (6 bases). CDR3 nucleotide sequence: TGTGCCAGCAGAGTTGGGACTGCTAGCACAGATACGCAGTATTTT. It encodes CASRVGTASTDTQYF.